This T cell receptor (beta chain) was captured by sequencing in a study of blood T cells in healthy people across ages. PCR was performed a second time for 7 to 11 cycles using a sample-barcoded 5' primer and a J-beta primer mix. One entry per CDR3 protein results from TCRdb running MiXCR on the 5' RACE reads. The table has about 780,000 distinct CDR3 sequences, roughly 24% seen once. About this clonotype itself: The antigen is undetermined.

Study-wide results and limits: Unsorted PBMC input precluded a conclusive naive versus antigen-experienced comparison.

These data were also filed under a second study, of T cells of mothers and their children. That work adds: Related mother-child pairs shared slightly more overlap than unrelated pairs, but the difference was non-significant.

The sequence was obtained from a boy aged 5 to 17 in good health. Sequenced: blood.

CDR3 in amino acids: CASSPQTPRATEAFF. For the CDR3, the DNA is TGTGCCAGCAGTCCTCAGACCCCGAGGGCCACTGAAGCTTTCTTT. V usage is TRBV6-5 and J usage is TRBJ1-1; D uncertain. The V gene lost 5 bases and the J gene lost 4 bases, with 17 bases spanning the gap. The CDR3 runs 15 residues. CDR1 and CDR2 from the germline V gene are MNHEY and SVGAGI.